What follows are 21 T cell receptor beta chains derived from one specimen sequenced in a study of blood T cells in healthy people across ages. Sample-barcoded 5' priming and a J-beta primer mix drove a second PCR of about 6 to 12 cycles. Each CDR3 protein is one row after TCRdb ran MiXCR on the 5' RACE reads. The data contain 1.5 million to 2 million distinct CDR3 sequences, roughly 30% of them singletons. Sequenced material: blood. The origin of the receptors is a young woman in good health.

In its sample, this clonotype was seen a few times. The chain carries TRBV7-9 and TRBJ2-5, with D unclear. V lost 1 base to trimming and J lost 1 base, with 13 bases between them. Germline V lookup: CDR1 SEHNR, CDR2 FQNEAQ (reference sequence). The CDR3 is made up of 16 amino acids. The CDR3 sequence is CASSLGPATPQETQYF. CDR3 sequence (DNA): TGTGCCAGCAGCTTAGGACCAGCAACACCCCAAGAGACCCAGTACTTC.

This clonotype was observed a few times. In DNA, the CDR3 is TGCGCCAGCAGCCAAGCCCTCTGGAAGGGCGCCAGCTCCTACGAGCAGTACTTC. Translation gives CASSQALWKGASSYEQYF. The chain carries TRBV4-1 and TRBJ2-7; D is unresolved. Trimming removed 1 base from V and 0 bases from J, with 19 bases in between. The CDR3 covers 18 residues. CDR1 is MGHRA, CDR2 YSYEKL, per germline.

V gene TRBV23-1 combines with J gene TRBJ2-7; D remains ambiguous. TRBV23-1 carries the ORF label, with uncertain function. The CDR3 sequence is 10 residues long. V lost 11 bases and J lost 3, with 8 bases in between. The CDR3 loop reads CAGTIYEQYF. For the CDR3, the DNA is TGCGCCGGAACTATCTACGAGCAGTACTTC.

This clonotype came up many times. This chain joins TRBV7-8 and TRBJ2-7; 12 bases fit TRBD2. The junction had 5 bases not matched to a gene; V was cut back by 5 bases and J by 3 bases. CDR3 length equals 15 residues. Germline V lookup: CDR1 SGHVS, CDR2 FQNEAQ. CDR3 nucleotide sequence: TGTGCCAGCAGCCCCCGGACTAGCGGGAACTACGAGCAGTACTTC. It yields the protein CASSPRTSGNYEQYF.

Of note for this clonotype: A read error may account for a junction end that differs from germline. The gene calls are TRBV10-3 and TRBJ2-1, with TRBD2 matching 10 bases. From germline, CDR1 is ENHRY and CDR2 SYGVKD. This CDR3 contains 14 residues. CDR3 in amino acids: CAISDLAGVHEHFF. The CDR3 coding sequence is TGTGCCATCAGTGACCTAGCGGGGGTTCATGAGCATTTCTTC.

This chain links TRBV20-1 with TRBJ2-7, with 7 bases lining up with TRBD1. J gave up 9 bases and V 2 bases, and 22 bases lay outside the gene matches. The length of the CDR3 is 17 residues. Germline assignment: CDR1 DFQATT and CDR2 SNEGSKA (reference sequence). The CDR3 DNA reads TGCAGTGCTAGACCCCCCGGGACAGTCATTTTACTGTCTGTGCAGTACTTC. This gives the protein CSARPPGTVILLSVQYF.

V is TRBV20-1 and J is TRBJ1-4; TRBD1 is a possible D gene (6 bases). Trimming took 5 bases from V and 6 from J, leaving 16 bases between them. The CDR3 is 14 residues long. CDR1 is DFQATT and CDR2 is SNEGSKA in the germline V gene (reference sequence). CDR3 sequence: CSAAQEGGYEKLFF. The CDR3 DNA reads TGCAGTGCTGCCCAAGAAGGGGGATATGAAAAACTGTTTTTT.

The J gene is TRBJ1-2, the V gene TRBV5-1, with D perhaps matching TRBD1 (6 bases). CDR3 length: 13 amino acids. CDR1 is SGHRS and CDR2 is YFSETQ in the germline V gene. V was clipped by 4 bases and J by 4 bases, with 11 bases between them. The CDR3 protein is CASSDGDTYGYTF. The CDR3 coding sequence is TGCGCCAGCAGCGACGGGGACACCTATGGCTACACCTTC.

This sequence joins TRBV20-1 and TRBJ2-7; D may be TRBD1 (6 bases). There are 15 residues in the CDR3. V gave up 2 bases and J gave up 2 bases, with 16 bases separating them. Germline V lookup: CDR1 DFQATT, CDR2 SNEGSKA (reference sequence). The CDR3 DNA sequence: TGCAGTGCTAGAATGCCACAGGGTCCCACCTACGAGCAGTACTTC. It specifies CSARMPQGPTYEQYF.

For this clonotype: This CDR3 is missing its conserved last phenylalanine or tryptophan, likely due to a read error. The rearrangement joins TRBV28 to TRBJ2-3; possibly TRBD1 or TRBD2 for D (5 bases each). This CDR3 spans 14 amino acids. Germline values: CDR1 MDHEN, CDR2 SYDVKM. The germline V and J ends were trimmed by 9 bases and 0 bases, with 13 bases remaining between them. In nucleotides, the CDR3 is TGTGCCAGTAGACCCCGGGACAGCACAGATACGCAGTATTTG. It codes for CASRPRDSTDTQYL.

Comments on this clonotype: A much larger clone differs by one base, so this may be a read error. The chain uses TRBV29-1 and TRBJ2-3; D not resolved. CDR1 SQVTM and CDR2 ANQGSEA come from the germline V gene. V lost 2 bases, J lost 6 bases, and 9 bases lay in between. The CDR3 sequence is 12 residues long. The CDR3 sequence: CSVETEVDTQYF. In nucleotides, the CDR3 is TGCAGCGTTGAAACCGAGGTGGATACGCAGTATTTT.

This sequence joins TRBV28 and TRBJ1-5, with 10 bases lining up with TRBD1. V lost 4 bases, J lost 5 bases, and 8 bases stayed unmatched. The CDR3 spans 16 residues. Germline CDR1 MDHEN, CDR2 SYDVKM. Written as DNA, the CDR3 is TGTGCCAGCAGTTACCCGAGAGGGACAGGGGATCAGCCCCAGCATTTT. Amino acids: CASSYPRGTGDQPQHF.

This chain joins TRBV12-3 or TRBV12-4 and TRBJ2-1; D gene uncertain. This CDR3 spans 15 amino acids. The V end was cut by 4 bases, the J end by 4 bases, with 14 bases between. As DNA, the CDR3 is TGTGCCAGCAGTTCATCGATCTACGGGTACAATGAGCAGTTCTTC. Translation: CASSSSIYGYNEQFF.

A remark on this clonotype: At one of its ends the junction is not consistent with the germline gene, which may arise from a read error. The CDR3 protein is CSARGQGDSQPQHF. CDR3 bases: TGCAGCGCTAGAGGACAGGGTGATAGTCAGCCCCAGCATTTT. The rearrangement joins TRBV20-1 to TRBJ1-5; 8 nucleotides agree with TRBD1. CDR1 is DFQATT and CDR2 is SNEGSKA in the germline V gene (reference sequence). This CDR3 has 14 amino acids.

Concerning this clonotype: At one end the junction does not follow the germline gene, possibly because of a read error. V usage is TRBV7-9 and J usage is TRBJ2-5; D is ambiguous. The CDR3 is 14 amino acids. The V gene's germline CDR1 is SEHNR and CDR2 FQNEAQ (reference sequence). Here the CDR3 DNA reads TGTGCTAGCAGCTTAGTCCGGATACAAGAGACCCAGTACTTC. Translating gives CASSLVRIQETQYF. The whole variable domain, remainder taken from reference TRBV7-9 and TRBJ2-5, is DTGVSQNPRHKITKRGQNVTFRCDPISEHNRLYWYRQTLGQGPEFLTYFQNEAQLEKSRLLSDRFSAERPKGSFSTLEIQRTEQGDSAMYLCASSLVRIQETQYFGPGTRLLVL.

This clonotype came up a few times. In DNA form, the CDR3 reads TGTGCCAGCAAGCAGGGGCCCACTGAAGCTTTCTTT. Amino acid sequence: CASKQGPTEAFF. The chain recombines TRBV6-1 with TRBJ1-1; possible D gene TRBD1, 6 bases. The CDR3 totals 12 residues. Trimming cost V 7 bases and J 4 bases, with 10 bases left between them. Germline values: CDR1 MNHNS, CDR2 SASEGT.

The chain employs TRBV6-1 and TRBJ2-1; D call uncertain. Per germline, CDR1 MNHNS and CDR2 SASEGT. V lost 9 bases to trimming and J lost 3 bases, with 18 bases between them. This CDR3 region has 15 residues. The CDR3 region has the DNA TGTGCCAGTGTTTTCCTGGGCGAGGACTACAATGAGCAGTTCTTC. It encodes CASVFLGEDYNEQFF.

This chain uses TRBV5-1 with TRBJ2-1, with D tentatively TRBD1 (6 bases). The V end lost 7 bases, the J end lost 8 bases, and 13 bases lay between the germline ends. The germline CDR1 and CDR2 sequences are SGHRS and YFSETQ. The CDR3 is 12 residues long. The CDR3 loop reads CASGGVGHEQFF. CDR3 bases: TGCGCCAGCGGGGGCGTGGGCCATGAGCAGTTCTTC.

The V gene is TRBV6-1, the J gene TRBJ2-1; D perhaps matches TRBD2 (5 bases). From germline, CDR1 is MNHNS and CDR2 SASEGT. The V end lost 0 bases, the J end lost 8 bases, and 17 bases lay between the germline ends. This CDR3 region has 16 residues. CDR3 protein: CASSEAAAALGDEQFF. The CDR3 bases are TGTGCCAGCAGTGAAGCGGCAGCGGCCCTGGGTGATGAGCAGTTCTTC.

Ten or more counts support this clonotype. The CDR3 bases are TGTGCCAGCAGCCTACGGGACGGACAAGAGACCCAGTACTTC. Its protein is CASSLRDGQETQYF. The rearrangement joins TRBV9 to TRBJ2-5; D may match TRBD1 or TRBD2 (5 bases each). Germline V gene data show CDR1 as SGDLS and CDR2 as YYNGEE. V was shortened by 4 bases and J by 2 bases, with 12 bases between the two germline ends. CDR3 length: 14 amino acids.

In regard to this clonotype: This may stem from a read error, because a much larger clone lies one nucleotide away. The chain combines TRBV7-2 with TRBJ2-5, with D maybe TRBD2 (6 bases). CDR3 length: 13 amino acids. Trimming removed 5 bases at V and 11 bases at J, with 18 bases between. Germline V lookup: CDR1 SGHTA, CDR2 FQGNSA. The CDR3 DNA is TGTGCCAGCAGCCCGGAACTAGCAAGTGAGCAGTACTTC. Translated, it gives CASSPELASEQYF.